Listed below are T cell receptor beta chains from one sample, sequenced in a study of T cells after yellow fever vaccination. TCRdb passed the 5' RACE reads through MiXCR, listing each CDR3 protein once. The sample includes hundreds of thousands of distinct CDR3 sequences, 3.6% seen only once; the top ten take less than 25%. The sequences come from PBMCs, collected on the day of the yellow fever booster vaccination. The receptors here all came from a man between 18 and 35 years old who received the YFV17D yellow fever vaccine. CDR3s include the opening cysteine and the closing phenylalanine or tryptophan. Fields, in order: D gene, clone size, J gene, V gene, CDR3 DNA, CDR3 protein. A D gene is named only where the DNA matches it firmly. Only part of the rows carry a size: once, few, many, or a class if the clone is expanded.

>TRBD1|NA|TRBJ2-4|TRBV13
TGTGCCAGCAGCGAGGGGGCGTATGCCAAAAACATTCAGTACTTC
CASSEGAYAKNIQYF
>NA|many|TRBJ1-4|TRBV27
TGTGCCAGCAGTCTAGTATGGGATGAAAAACTGTTTTTT
CASSLVWDEKLFF
>NA|many|TRBJ2-7|TRBV5-1
TGCGCCAGCAGCTTGGAGGCAGGGGTCTACGAGCAGTACTTC
CASSLEAGVYEQYF
>NA|many|TRBJ2-5|TRBV20-1
TGCAGTGCGACCCTCCCGGGGTTGGAGACCCAGTACTTC
CSATLPGLETQYF
>NA|many|TRBJ2-2|TRBV7-3
TGTGCCAGCGGGGGGGCCACCGGGGAGCTGTTTTTT
CASGGATGELFF
>TRBD1|NA|TRBJ1-1|TRBV6-2/TRBV6-3
TGTGCCAGCAGTCACAGGGGGCGTGACACTGAAGCTTTCTTT
CASSHRGRDTEAFF
>TRBD1|many|TRBJ1-4|TRBV20-1
TGCAGTGCTTTAACCGGGACAGGGGATGAAAAACTGTTTTTT
CSALTGTGDEKLFF
>NA|many|TRBJ2-3|TRBV11-2
TGTGCCAGCAGCCCACCATTCGGACAGGAGGGAAGCACAGATACGCAGTATTTT
CASSPPFGQEGSTDTQYF
>TRBD1|few|TRBJ2-6|TRBV7-2
TGTGCCAGCAGCTACAAGACGGGGACAGGGTTCTCTGGGGCCAACGTCCTGACTTTC
CASSYKTGTGFSGANVLTF
>NA|NA|TRBJ2-3|TRBV7-2
TGTGCCAGCAGCTCCGCCGGGGCCCCGTCCCGTAATACGCAGTATTTT
CASSSAGAPSRNTQYF
>TRBD1|few|TRBJ1-2|TRBV14
TGTGCCAGCAGCAACGGGGTGGACAGGATGGATGGCTACACCTTC
CASSNGVDRMDGYTF
>TRBD1|many|TRBJ1-5|TRBV12-3/TRBV12-4
TGTGCCAGCAGTTTCCCGGACAGGGCACAGCCCCAGCATTTT
CASSFPDRAQPQHF
>NA|NA|TRBJ1-1|TRBV20-1
TGCAGTGCTCGGGACTCTGTCGCTGAAGCTTTCTTT
CSARDSVAEAFF
>NA|NA|TRBJ2-3|TRBV5-1
TGCGCCAGCAGCTTGGAGGGAACTCCGGCCCGGACGGATATGCAGTATTTT
CASSLEGTPARTDMQYF
>NA|NA|TRBJ2-1|TRBV20-1
TGCAGTGCTAGAGATTTGTTAGTAGCCTCCTACAATGAGCAGTTCTTC
CSARDLLVASYNEQFF
>TRBD1|many|TRBJ1-2|TRBV7-2
TGTGCCAGCAGCTTAGAGAGGGGGCGCAGCTATGGCTACACCTTC
CASSLERGRSYGYTF
>NA|many|TRBJ1-1|TRBV10-2
TGCGCCAGCAGTGACCCAGGAACAAACACTGAAGCTTTCTTT
CASSDPGTNTEAFF
>NA|many|TRBJ2-7|TRBV9
TGTGCCAGCAGCGCCGCACAGGAGGGGTCCTACGAGCAGTACTTC
CASSAAQEGSYEQYF